The 31 T cell receptor beta chains below come from one sample, sequenced in a study of cytomegalovirus exposure and HLA in healthy donors. The method was immunoSEQ multiplex PCR; TCRdb's version includes in-frame clones alone and lacks a portion of them. This sample has roughly 260,000 clones; about 87% occur once, and the top ten carry around 3%. Sequenced sample: PBMCs. These receptors all come from a man aged 18 to 35 in good health and CMV-seronegative.

The chain links TRBV28 to TRBJ2-2; 9 bases are shared with TRBD1. There are 16 residues in the CDR3. J gave up 5 bases and V 4 bases, and 8 bases lay outside the gene matches. Germline V CDR1 and CDR2: MDHEN, SYDVKM. CDR3 amino acids: CASSSPGQGGTGELFF. CDR3 DNA: TGTGCCAGCAGTTCCCCGGGACAGGGAGGAACCGGGGAGCTGTTTTTT.

The gene calls are TRBV4-3 and TRBJ2-5; 8 nucleotides match TRBD2. Per the germline V gene, CDR1 is LGHNA and CDR2 is YSLEER. Trimming removed 1 base from V and 3 bases from J; junction bases left unmatched: 4. This CDR3 spans 15 amino acids. CDR3 sequence reads: CASSQGTSREETQYF. In nucleotides, the CDR3 is TGCGCCAGCAGCCAAGGGACTAGCAGAGAAGAGACCCAGTACTTC.

CDR3 nucleotides: TGCGCCAGCAGCTTGATGGGACTAGCGGGAGAGAATCTCTACGAGCAGTACTTC. Amino acids: CASSLMGLAGENLYEQYF. The J gene is TRBJ2-7, the V gene TRBV5-1; 14 bases are shared with TRBD2. Germline loops: CDR1 SGHRS, CDR2 YFSETQ. V lost 1 base to trimming and J lost 3 bases; unmatched junction nucleotides: 9. The CDR3 covers 18 residues.

J is TRBJ2-3 and V is TRBV9; TRBD2 agrees at 13 bases. Germline V gene sequence: CDR1 SGDLS, CDR2 YYNGEE. The CDR3 runs 19 residues. Unmatched junction bases numbered 9, after V lost 0 bases and J lost 2 bases. CDR3 coding DNA: TGTGCCAGCAGCGTAGATTGGGGAACTAGCGGGGGGGACACAGATACGCAGTATTTT. Translated, it gives CASSVDWGTSGGDTDTQYF.

V gene TRBV5-4 combines with J gene TRBJ2-7; 8 nucleotides line up with TRBD2. The CDR3 has 20 amino acids. Germline CDR1 is SGHNT and CDR2 is YYREEE (reference sequence). Trimming removed 0 bases from V and 0 bases from J; junction bases left unmatched: 17. The CDR3 DNA reads TGTGCCAGCAGCTTGGCCTATGGGACTAGGTCGTATGGTGACTCCTACGAGCAGTACTTC. Its protein is CASSLAYGTRSYGDSYEQYF.

The chain employs TRBV5-4 and TRBJ2-5; 7 bases agree with TRBD1. The J segment lost 2 bases and the V segment lost 2 bases, leaving 9 bases of the junction unmatched. The CDR3 extends over 16 amino acids. Germline values: CDR1 SGHNT, CDR2 YYREEE (reference sequence). CDR3 DNA sequence: TGTGCCAGCAGCTTCCCGGGACAGAGGGTACAAGAGACCCAGTACTTC. This sequence encodes CASSFPGQRVQETQYF.

The chain couples TRBV5-8 to TRBJ1-5; D gene ambiguous. The V end was cut by 7 bases, the J end by 5 bases, with 16 bases between. The CDR3 length is 14 residues. CDR1 is SGHTS and CDR2 is YDEGEE in the germline V gene. CDR3 residues: CASRLPRRDQPQHF. The DNA of the CDR3 is TGTGCCAGCCGACTCCCCCGGAGGGATCAGCCCCAGCATTTT.

This clone was detected a few times. V and J are TRBV9 and TRBJ2-2; D is undetermined. Germline V lookup: CDR1 SGDLS, CDR2 YYNGEE. This CDR3 spans 15 amino acids. The V gene lost 5 bases and the J gene lost 4 bases, with 15 bases spanning the gap. The DNA for the CDR3 is TGTGCCAGCAGAGTAAGTCCAGACACCACCGGGGAGCTGTTTTTT. Its translation: CASRVSPDTTGELFF.

The V and J genes are TRBV4-3 and TRBJ1-4; D not resolved. Germline CDR1 LGHNA, CDR2 YSLEER. This CDR3 has 15 residues. V was trimmed by 1 base and J by 4 bases, leaving 10 bases between them. The CDR3 reads CASSQARPGNEKLFF. CDR3 nucleotide sequence: TGCGCCAGCAGCCAAGCGAGGCCCGGTAATGAAAAACTGTTTTTT.

This rearrangement joins TRBV28 to TRBJ2-7, with unresolved D. Germline V gives CDR1 MDHEN, CDR2 SYDVKM. The CDR3 is 14 residues long. The V and J ends lost 4 bases and 1 base respectively, with 11 bases between them. CDR3 nucleotide sequence: TGTGCCAGCAGTTCCCCACTCGTTTCCTACGAGCAGTACTTC. This encodes CASSSPLVSYEQYF.

The rearrangement links TRBV27 to TRBJ2-1, with 9 bases that match TRBD1. Losses at the gene ends were 6 bases for V and 9 bases for J; bases not matched to a gene: 18. Germline V gene lookup returns CDR1 MNHEY and CDR2 SMNVEV (reference sequence). This CDR3 spans 17 amino acids. CDR3 loop: CASRQNRGPRVFGEQFF. CDR3 nucleotide sequence: TGTGCCAGCAGACAAAACAGGGGGCCCCGTGTGTTCGGTGAGCAGTTCTTC.

This sequence joins TRBV5-1 and TRBJ2-7; D is possibly TRBD1 (7 bases). Germline lookup yields CDR1 SGHRS and CDR2 YFSETQ. V lost 4 bases, J lost 3 bases, and 17 bases lay in between. The CDR3 loop spans 15 amino acids. The CDR3 DNA reads TGCGCCAGCAGCCCAGGGGGGTCCCAAGTCTACGAGCAGTACTTC. Translated, it gives CASSPGGSQVYEQYF.

The rearrangement uses TRBV29-1 and TRBJ2-5, with D maybe TRBD1 (6 bases). Germline CDR1 SQVTM, CDR2 ANQGSEA. There are 14 residues in the CDR3. V gave up 6 bases and J gave up 5 bases, with 19 bases separating them. The DNA for the CDR3 is TGCAGCGTCACCCGGGACATCCAGGGGGAGACCCAGTACTTC. It specifies CSVTRDIQGETQYF.

This sequence joins TRBV4-3 and TRBJ2-5, with TRBD2 as a possible D gene (6 bases). Between the trimmed V and J ends, which lost 0 bases and 5 bases, there was a span of 13 bases. CDR3 length: 15 residues. Per germline, CDR1 LGHNA and CDR2 YSLEER. The CDR3 loop reads CASSQDWGRMETQYF. CDR3 DNA: TGCGCCAGCAGCCAAGATTGGGGGAGGATGGAGACCCAGTACTTC.

This clone was recorded a few times. This chain joins TRBV30 and TRBJ1-2, with D tentatively TRBD1 (5 bases). Deletions cut 0 bases from V and 6 bases from J, with 11 bases between. The CDR3 sequence is 13 residues long. Germline V CDR1 and CDR2: GTSNPN, SVGIG (reference sequence). CDR3 amino acids: CAWSVAGIHGYTF. The CDR3, as DNA: TGTGCCTGGAGTGTAGCAGGGATTCATGGCTACACCTTC. Variable domain in full (rest from reference TRBV30 and TRBJ1-2): SQTIHQWPATLVQPVGSPLSLECTVEGTSNPNLYWYRQAAGRGLQLLFYSVGIGQISSEVPQNLSASRPQDRQFILSSKKLLLSDSGFYLCAWSVAGIHGYTFGSGTRLTVV.

This chain uses TRBV5-6 with TRBJ2-7; D might be TRBD2 (5 bases). This CDR3 spans 13 amino acids. V was shortened by 1 base and J by 3 bases, with 8 bases between the two germline ends. Germline V gene lookup returns CDR1 SGHDT and CDR2 YYEEEE. CDR3 DNA: TGTGCCAGCAGCTTGACTAGGGTCTACGAGCAGTACTTC. Encoded protein: CASSLTRVYEQYF.

The genes are TRBV7-8 and TRBJ1-1; D is uncertain. V dropped 2 bases and J dropped 0 bases, with 10 bases sitting between them. CDR1 SGHVS and CDR2 FQNEAQ come from the germline V gene. The CDR3 extends over 15 amino acids. CDR3 coding DNA: TGTGCCAGCAGCTTAACCGGTGCGATGAACACTGAAGCTTTCTTT. It is translated as CASSLTGAMNTEAFF.

The chain recombines TRBV9 with TRBJ2-3; 7 bases map to TRBD2. The germline CDR1 and CDR2 sequences are SGDLS and YYNGEE. V lost 0 bases and J lost 8; bases outside the gene matches: 6. The CDR3 consists of 14 residues. The CDR3 sequence is CASSVVPTGGTQYF. The CDR3 bases are TGTGCCAGCAGCGTAGTGCCGACGGGGGGTACGCAGTATTTT.

In this sample, this clone turned up a few times. The chain uses TRBV6-1 and TRBJ2-7, with 7 nucleotides matching TRBD2. Looked up from germline, CDR1 is MNHNS and CDR2 is SASEGT. The CDR3 is 15 residues long. The ends lost 0 bases at V and 4 bases at J; junction bases unmatched: 6. CDR3 nucleotide sequence: TGTGCCAGCAGTGAAGCAACCGGGAGGTTGTACGAGCAGTACTTC. Amino acids: CASSEATGRLYEQYF.

The chain joins TRBV9 to TRBJ2-1, with 8 bases lining up with TRBD2. Losses at the gene ends were 4 bases for V and 5 bases for J; bases not matched to a gene: 8. CDR3 length equals 15 residues. CDR1 is SGDLS, CDR2 YYNGEE, per germline. CDR3 sequence: CASSLSGSIHNEQFF. The CDR3 nucleotides are TGTGCCAGCAGCCTCAGCGGGAGTATCCACAATGAGCAGTTCTTC.

This sequence joins TRBV6-1 and TRBJ1-2, with TRBD1 as a possible D gene (5 bases). Germline CDR1 is MNHNS and CDR2 is SASEGT. V was trimmed by 6 bases and J by 8 bases, leaving 13 bases between them. The CDR3 is 12 residues long. The CDR3 loop reads CASRNQGQGYTF. The CDR3 coding sequence is TGTGCCAGCAGAAATCAGGGTCAGGGCTACACCTTC.

This clone occurred once. The rearrangement uses TRBV10-3 and TRBJ2-5; the match to TRBD1 covers 9 bases. J lost 5 bases, V lost 10 bases, and 5 bases had no gene match. The CDR3 runs 12 residues. The germline gives CDR1 ENHRY, CDR2 SYGVKD. The CDR3 loop is CATGQGRETQYF. CDR3 bases: TGTGCCACGGGACAGGGACGGGAGACCCAGTACTTC.

V usage is TRBV7-9 and J usage is TRBJ1-2, with D unresolved. The germline V gene has CDR1 SEHNR and CDR2 FQNEAQ (reference sequence). Trimming pared 5 bases from V and 4 bases from J, leaving 11 bases between. CDR3 length: 13 amino acids. CDR3 coding DNA: TGTGCCAGCAGCCCTGCGGAAGTCTATGGCTACACCTTC. This encodes CASSPAEVYGYTF.

The chain joins TRBV2 to TRBJ2-7; TRBD2 is a possible D gene (5 bases). Germline CDR1 SNHLY, CDR2 FYNNEI. The CDR3 runs to 14 residues. Deletions cut 2 bases from V and 4 bases from J, with 12 bases between. CDR3: CASSESGWRYEQYF. The CDR3 nucleotides are TGTGCCAGCAGTGAAAGTGGCTGGAGGTACGAGCAGTACTTC.

The chain links TRBV30 to TRBJ1-1; weak D call: TRBD1 (5 bases). The CDR3 is made up of 12 amino acids. V dropped 4 bases and J dropped 13 bases, with 19 bases sitting between them. In germline, CDR1 is GTSNPN, CDR2 SVGIG (reference sequence). The DNA of the CDR3 is TGTGCCTGGACGATGGAGGGACTATGGGTTTTCTTT. Translating it yields CAWTMEGLWVFF.

The rearrangement links TRBV28 to TRBJ2-7; 13 bases are a match to TRBD2. V shed 9 bases, J shed 4 bases, and the junction held 9 bases outside the gene matches. The CDR3 has 15 residues. Germline lookup yields CDR1 MDHEN and CDR2 SYDVKM. The CDR3 bases are TGTGCCAGTAGTCGACTAGCGGGAGGTCAGTACGAGCAGTACTTC. It codes for CASSRLAGGQYEQYF.

V and J are TRBV6-5 and TRBJ2-4; 8 bases fit TRBD1. After removal of 4 bases from V and 5 bases from J, the junction contained 4 bases not matched to a gene. Germline assignment: CDR1 MNHEY and CDR2 SVGAGI. CDR3 length: 14 amino acids. The DNA of the CDR3 is TGTGCCAGCAGTTCCCCAGGGGGCGAAAACATTCAGTACTTC. It encodes CASSSPGGENIQYF.

In nucleotides, the CDR3 is TGTGCCAGCAGTGCAGGACTAGAAATCACCGGGGAGCTGTTTTTT. Translation gives CASSAGLEITGELFF. The chain joins TRBV6-5 to TRBJ2-2, with 7 bases fitting TRBD2. The CDR3 is made up of 15 amino acids. V lost 5 bases, J lost 4 bases, and 7 bases stayed unmatched. Germline CDR1 and CDR2: MNHEY and SVGAGI.

The genes are TRBV7-9 and TRBJ2-2; 10 bases line up with TRBD2. CDR1 and CDR2 from the germline V gene are SEHNR and FQNEAQ (reference sequence). The CDR3 runs 16 residues. V lost 5 bases to trimming and J lost 2 bases; unmatched junction nucleotides: 5. The DNA for the CDR3 is TGTGCCAGCAGCCCTAGCGGGGGTCCCAACACCGGGGAGCTGTTTTTT. As protein: CASSPSGGPNTGELFF.

This sequence joins TRBV28 and TRBJ1-2; D gene ambiguous. Trimming cost V 4 bases and J 7 bases, with 7 bases left between them. Germline V gene lookup returns CDR1 MDHEN and CDR2 SYDVKM. This CDR3 spans 11 amino acids. As DNA, the CDR3 is TGTGCCAGCAGTTCGGTTGTTGGCTACACCTTC. Encoded protein: CASSSVVGYTF.

This chain uses TRBV28 with TRBJ2-7; D possibly corresponds to TRBD1 (6 bases). The CDR3 has 15 amino acids. The germline V gene has CDR1 MDHEN and CDR2 SYDVKM. The ends were cut back, 3 bases at V and 4 bases at J, with 16 bases in the middle. CDR3 sequence (DNA): TGTGCCAGCAGTTTCCCCTGGGGGCCCCAATACGAGCAGTACTTC. Residues: CASSFPWGPQYEQYF.